This is a list of T cell receptor beta chains from one sample in a study of early stage breast cancer tumors. The method was immunoSEQ multiplex PCR; TCRdb's version includes in-frame clones alone and lacks a portion of them. Among roughly 30,000 clones listed, 75% to 90% were seen once. The source material was blood. The receptors were sampled from a person aged 55 to 75 with breast cancer. CDR3s include the opening cysteine and the closing phenylalanine or tryptophan. Each record gives: J gene, clone size, D gene, V gene, CDR3 DNA, CDR3 protein. D genes are given only for firm matches. Clone size appears in some rows only: once, few, many, or a class for an expanded clone.

J gene: TRBJ2-1
clone size: -
D gene: TRBD2
V gene: TRBV5-1
CDR3 DNA: TGCGCCAGCAGCTTGAGGAAGCGGGGTTCCTACAATGAGCAGTTCTTC
CDR3 protein: CASSLRKRGSYNEQFF

J gene: TRBJ2-1
clone size: few
D gene: -
V gene: TRBV7-6
CDR3 DNA: TGTGCCAGCAGCTTTAGTAGCGGTAGAGATGAGCAGTTCTTC
CDR3 protein: CASSFSSGRDEQFF

J gene: TRBJ2-5
clone size: -
D gene: -
V gene: TRBV19
CDR3 DNA: TGTGCCAGTGGTGAGGACAGCGGCGAGACCCAGTACTTC
CDR3 protein: CASGEDSGETQYF

J gene: TRBJ2-6
clone size: medium-sized
D gene: -
V gene: TRBV6-4
CDR3 DNA: TGTGCCAGCGTTAAGGGGTTCATCTCTGGGGCCAACGTCCTGACTTTC
CDR3 protein: CASVKGFISGANVLTF

J gene: TRBJ2-1
clone size: -
D gene: TRBD2
V gene: TRBV19
CDR3 DNA: TGTGCCAGTAGAGACGGGACTAGCGGGAGTCTCTCCTACAATGAGCAGTTCTTC
CDR3 protein: CASRDGTSGSLSYNEQFF

J gene: TRBJ1-5
clone size: -
D gene: -
V gene: TRBV5-8
CDR3 DNA: TGTGCCAGCAGCTTGGTGACAGACGATCAGCCCCAGCATTTT
CDR3 protein: CASSLVTDDQPQHF

J gene: TRBJ2-2
clone size: -
D gene: -
V gene: TRBV4-2
CDR3 DNA: TGTGCCAGCAGCCAAGACCTTTTCGGCGGGGTCGGCACCGGGGAGCTGTTTTTT
CDR3 protein: CASSQDLFGGVGTGELFF

J gene: TRBJ2-7
clone size: -
D gene: TRBD1
V gene: TRBV9
CDR3 DNA: TGTGCCAGCAGCGGCCGGGACAGCTCCTACGAGCAGTACTTC
CDR3 protein: CASSGRDSSYEQYF

J gene: TRBJ1-2
clone size: once
D gene: -
V gene: TRBV19
CDR3 DNA: TGTGCCAGTAGTACGAGGGTGGGTGGCTACACCTTC
CDR3 protein: CASSTRVGGYTF

J gene: TRBJ2-7
clone size: -
D gene: TRBD2
V gene: TRBV6-6
CDR3 DNA: TGTGCCAGCAGTACTAGAGCGGGAGGTGAGGCCTACGAGCAGTACTTC
CDR3 protein: CASSTRAGGEAYEQYF

J gene: TRBJ2-7
clone size: -
D gene: -
V gene: TRBV5-6
CDR3 DNA: TGTGCCAGCAGCTTGCTTTCCCGGGTAAATCTGCTCTCCTACGAGCAGTACTTC
CDR3 protein: CASSLLSRVNLLSYEQYF

J gene: TRBJ1-3
clone size: -
D gene: -
V gene: TRBV15
CDR3 DNA: TGTGCCACCAGCAGAGAGGCTGAGCAGGGTGGAAACACCATATATTTT
CDR3 protein: CATSREAEQGGNTIYF

J gene: TRBJ2-7
clone size: -
D gene: TRBD2
V gene: TRBV7-2
CDR3 DNA: TGTGCCAGCAGCTTAGTAGCGGGAGAGAACGAGCAGTACTTC
CDR3 protein: CASSLVAGENEQYF

J gene: TRBJ2-7
clone size: -
D gene: TRBD2
V gene: TRBV7-2
CDR3 DNA: TGTGCCAGCAGCCGGGGGGGAATTCAAGTCTACGAGCAGTACTTC
CDR3 protein: CASSRGGIQVYEQYF

J gene: TRBJ2-1
clone size: -
D gene: -
V gene: TRBV12-2
CDR3 DNA: TGTGCAAGTCGCCCCCCGGGAGCGGGAGTACCCTACAATGAGCAGTTCTTC
CDR3 protein: CASRPPGAGVPYNEQFF

J gene: TRBJ1-5
clone size: -
D gene: -
V gene: TRBV4-1
CDR3 DNA: TGCGCCAGCAGCCTCCCCACTGAGGGTTATGGCAATCAGCCCCAGCATTTT
CDR3 protein: CASSLPTEGYGNQPQHF

J gene: TRBJ2-5
clone size: -
D gene: TRBD1
V gene: TRBV28
CDR3 DNA: TGTGCCAGCAGTTCAACAGGGGAGAGGGAGACCCAGTACTTC
CDR3 protein: CASSSTGERETQYF

J gene: TRBJ1-2
clone size: few
D gene: TRBD1
V gene: TRBV20-1
CDR3 DNA: TGCAGTGCAGATACAGGGGTCGGCTACACCTTC
CDR3 protein: CSADTGVGYTF

J gene: TRBJ2-5
clone size: medium-sized
D gene: TRBD2
V gene: TRBV14
CDR3 DNA: TGTGCCAGCAGCCAAGAAGTAGCGGGGGAGACCCAGTACTTC
CDR3 protein: CASSQEVAGETQYF

J gene: TRBJ2-3
clone size: -
D gene: -
V gene: TRBV9
CDR3 DNA: TGTGCCAGCAGCACAACCAGAAATACGCAGTATTTT
CDR3 protein: CASSTTRNTQYF

J gene: TRBJ2-1
clone size: -
D gene: TRBD2
V gene: TRBV6-5
CDR3 DNA: TGTGCCAGCAGGGGAGCGGGAGGGCCGAATGAGCAGTTCTTC
CDR3 protein: CASRGAGGPNEQFF

J gene: TRBJ2-7
clone size: -
D gene: TRBD2
V gene: TRBV5-4
CDR3 DNA: TGTGCCAGCAGCGTCACTAGCGGGAGAGATCACGAGCAGTACTTC
CDR3 protein: CASSVTSGRDHEQYF

J gene: TRBJ1-2
clone size: -
D gene: TRBD1
V gene: TRBV6-5
CDR3 DNA: TGTGCCAGCAGCCCTAGACAGGGGTTTAACTATGGCTACACCTTC
CDR3 protein: CASSPRQGFNYGYTF

J gene: TRBJ2-7
clone size: large
D gene: -
V gene: TRBV7-9
CDR3 DNA: TGTGCCAGCAGCTTAGAGTACGGGAGTCGACCCTACGAGCAGTACTTC
CDR3 protein: CASSLEYGSRPYEQYF

J gene: TRBJ2-5
clone size: -
D gene: TRBD1
V gene: TRBV19
CDR3 DNA: TGTGCCAGTAGTAGGAGGACAGGACTCCAAGAGACCCAGTACTTC
CDR3 protein: CASSRRTGLQETQYF

J gene: TRBJ2-7
clone size: -
D gene: -
V gene: TRBV5-1
CDR3 DNA: TGCGCCAGCAGCCCCTTGGGGTTAGGGGTGGACGAGCAGTACTTC
CDR3 protein: CASSPLGLGVDEQYF

J gene: TRBJ2-7
clone size: -
D gene: -
V gene: TRBV14
CDR3 DNA: TGTGCCAGCAGCCAAGGATCCAACAGGCCCTACGAGCAGTACTTC
CDR3 protein: CASSQGSNRPYEQYF

J gene: TRBJ2-7
clone size: -
D gene: -
V gene: TRBV11-2
CDR3 DNA: TGTGCCAGCAGCAATAGGGACACCGTACAATACGAGCAGTACTTC
CDR3 protein: CASSNRDTVQYEQYF

J gene: TRBJ2-1
clone size: -
D gene: -
V gene: TRBV19
CDR3 DNA: TGTGCCAGTAGTATCTTAGCGGAAGACTACAATGAGCAGTTCTTC
CDR3 protein: CASSILAEDYNEQFF

J gene: TRBJ1-5
clone size: once
D gene: -
V gene: TRBV19
CDR3 DNA: TGTGCCAGTAGTATAAGCGGGGACACCAATCAGCCCCAGCATTTT
CDR3 protein: CASSISGDTNQPQHF

J gene: TRBJ1-4
clone size: -
D gene: TRBD1
V gene: TRBV5-1
CDR3 DNA: TGCGCCAGCAGTTCAACAGGGGCAACTAATGAAAAACTGTTTTTT
CDR3 protein: CASSSTGATNEKLFF

J gene: TRBJ2-7
clone size: -
D gene: -
V gene: TRBV4-2
CDR3 DNA: TGTGCCAGCAGCCAAGAATCCCAGGATCTCTACGAGCAGTACTTC
CDR3 protein: CASSQESQDLYEQYF

J gene: TRBJ2-1
clone size: -
D gene: TRBD1
V gene: TRBV5-6
CDR3 DNA: TGTGCCAGCAGCCTGAAGGTAACAGGGGGGCTCTACAATGAGCAGTTCTTC
CDR3 protein: CASSLKVTGGLYNEQFF

J gene: TRBJ2-7
clone size: -
D gene: TRBD1
V gene: TRBV7-2
CDR3 DNA: TGTGCCAGCAGCCACCGACAGGGGCCCTACGAGCAGTACTTC
CDR3 protein: CASSHRQGPYEQYF

J gene: TRBJ1-5
clone size: -
D gene: -
V gene: TRBV7-2
CDR3 DNA: TGTGCCAGCAGCACACGGACACCCCCAACCCAGCCCCAGCATTTT
CDR3 protein: CASSTRTPPTQPQHF

J gene: TRBJ1-1
clone size: -
D gene: -
V gene: TRBV13
CDR3 DNA: TGTGCCAGCAGCTTAGGCCAGGTGCTCCCTGAAGCTTTCTTT
CDR3 protein: CASSLGQVLPEAFF

J gene: TRBJ2-5
clone size: -
D gene: TRBD2
V gene: TRBV6-6
CDR3 DNA: TGTGCCAGCACCCCCGGGGGGGGAAGAGAGACCCAGTACTTC
CDR3 protein: CASTPGGGRETQYF

J gene: TRBJ2-7
clone size: -
D gene: TRBD1
V gene: TRBV27
CDR3 DNA: TGTGCCAGCAAAACCGGGACAGGCTACGAGCAGTACTTC
CDR3 protein: CASKTGTGYEQYF

J gene: TRBJ2-1
clone size: -
D gene: -
V gene: TRBV11-3
CDR3 DNA: TGTGCCAGCAGCTTAGTCCGCCAAGCCAATGAGCAGTTCTTC
CDR3 protein: CASSLVRQANEQFF

J gene: TRBJ1-3
clone size: -
D gene: TRBD1
V gene: TRBV15
CDR3 DNA: TGTGCCACCAGCAGAGTGGGACAGTTCCCCTCTGGAAACACCATATATTTT
CDR3 protein: CATSRVGQFPSGNTIYF